The present entry profiles one T cell receptor beta chain with its context. Antigen specificity is unknown. The data belong to a study of T-cell memory formation after mild COVID-19. Study-wide results and caveats: Confirmation was lacking for SARS-CoV-2 specificity of second-wave clones that peaked on day 37.

5'RACE, which relied on constant-segment primers, yielded TCR alpha and TCR beta cDNA libraries carrying sample barcodes and UMIs. TCRdb called the 5' RACE reads again in MiXCR, with one record for every CDR3 protein. Among about 150,000 distinct CDR3 sequences listed, about 14% were seen once. Germline V CDR1 and CDR2: SEHNR, FQNEAQ (reference sequence). With V trimmed by 7 bases and J by 1 base, 11 bases remained unmatched. The CDR3 extends over 16 amino acids. The chain is built from TRBV7-9 and TRBJ1-1, with 8 bases identical to TRBD1. The sequenced material came from PBMCs or a T cell subset sorted from them (not recorded which). The sequence came from an adult woman who had mild COVID-19 (a few samples of this study predate the infection). Cell type and time point are not known. CDR3 sequence (DNA): TGTGCCAGCACCCGACAGGGGACCAACTCGAACACTGAAGCTTTCTTT. This translates into CASTRQGTNSNTEAFF.